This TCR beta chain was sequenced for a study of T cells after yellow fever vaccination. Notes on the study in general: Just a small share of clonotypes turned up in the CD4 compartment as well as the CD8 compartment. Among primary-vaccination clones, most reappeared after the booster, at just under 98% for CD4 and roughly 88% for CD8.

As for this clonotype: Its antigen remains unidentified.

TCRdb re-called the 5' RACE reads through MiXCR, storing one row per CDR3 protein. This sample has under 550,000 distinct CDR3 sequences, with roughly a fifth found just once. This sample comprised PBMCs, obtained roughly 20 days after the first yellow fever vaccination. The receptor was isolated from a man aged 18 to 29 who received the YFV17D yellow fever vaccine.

The DNA of the CDR3 is TGTGCCAGCAGCTTAGTGATCGTGGCAGACTATGGCTACACCTTC. This translates into CASSLVIVADYGYTF. The chain joins TRBV7-9 to TRBJ1-2; D unclear. V gave up 1 base and J gave up 3 bases, with 12 bases separating them. The CDR3 loop spans 15 amino acids. Per the germline V gene, CDR1 is SEHNR and CDR2 is FQNEAQ (reference sequence). The full variable domain, rest sourced from reference TRBV7-9 and TRBJ1-2, is DTGVSQNPRHKITKRGQNVTFRCDPISEHNRLYWYRQTLGQGPEFLTYFQNEAQLEKSRLLSDRFSAERPKGSFSTLEIQRTEQGDSAMYLCASSLVIVADYGYTFGSGTRLTVV.